This is a list of T cell receptor beta chains from one sample in a study of blood T cell repertoires in COVID-19. TCRdb's table, derived via immunoSEQ multiplex PCR, lists solely in-frame clones and lacks some. The table lists roughly 220,000 clones, more than 75% of them singletons, with roughly 4.5% in the top ten. The sample taken for sequencing was PBMCs or T cells enriched from blood (not recorded which). These receptors all stem from a man aged 30 to 39 with acute COVID-19. CDR3s include the opening cysteine and the closing phenylalanine or tryptophan. The order of the fields is D gene, clone size, V gene, J gene, CDR3 DNA, CDR3 protein. The D gene is left open where the match is weak. Clone size is shown for a subset of rows, as once, few, many or a class of expanded clone.

.	.	TRBV18	TRBJ1-2	TGTGCCAGCTCACCACGGGAGGGCGGTCGAGGCTACACCTTC	CASSPREGGRGYTF
TRBD2	.	TRBV9	TRBJ2-3	TGTGCCAGCAGCGTGAGCTGGCGGGGGGGTAGCACAGATACGCAGTATTTT	CASSVSWRGGSTDTQYF
TRBD2	.	TRBV6-6	TRBJ2-7	TGTGCCAGCAGTTACTCCACAGCGGGGGGGCGCCACGAGCAGTACTTC	CASSYSTAGGRHEQYF
.	.	TRBV18	TRBJ2-3	TGTGCCAGCTCACCGAGTTCTCGCACAGATACGCAGTATTTT	CASSPSSRTDTQYF
.	few	TRBV18	TRBJ2-1	TGTGCCAGCTCACCATCACAGGCGAATGAGCAGTTCTTC	CASSPSQANEQFF
.	.	TRBV27	TRBJ1-1	TGTGCCAGCCGAGAGGTTATGAGCCCTGAAGCTTTCTTT	CASREVMSPEAFF
TRBD1	few	TRBV5-4	TRBJ2-1	TGTGCCAGCAGCACGCCAGGGGGCTCCTACAATGAGCAGTTCTTC	CASSTPGGSYNEQFF
.	.	TRBV30	TRBJ1-1	TGTGCCGTTGGTGAGAGGGCTTTCTTT	CAVGERAFF
TRBD1	.	TRBV15	TRBJ1-6	TGTGCCACCAGCAGACTCCGGGACAGGGATTCACCCCTCCACTTT	CATSRLRDRDSPLHF
.	.	TRBV2	TRBJ1-5	TGTGCCAGCAGTGAACTGGGGGGGAAGGATCAGCCCCAGCATTTT	CASSELGGKDQPQHF
.	.	TRBV19	TRBJ1-2	TGTGCCAGTACCACTGGGGAGTACACTAACTATGGCTACACCTTC	CASTTGEYTNYGYTF
TRBD2	.	TRBV11-2	TRBJ2-7	TGTGCCAGCAGCCGGACTAGCGGACTCTACGAGCAGTACTTC	CASSRTSGLYEQYF
.	.	TRBV7-6	TRBJ2-2	TGTGCCAGCAGCCCGCCGGTTGGCAGGTCCTTAGGCGGGGAGCTGTTTTTT	CASSPPVGRSLGGELFF
.	.	TRBV6-5	TRBJ1-6	TGTGCCAGCGGGGCCGGCCTCTACTCACCCCTCCACTTT	CASGAGLYSPLHF
TRBD2	.	TRBV7-2	TRBJ2-1	TGTGCCAGCAGCTTAGCGTCTAGCGGGGGGTTAAATGAGCAGTTCTTC	CASSLASSGGLNEQFF
.	.	TRBV27	TRBJ1-5	TGTGCCAGCAGTGGCGGGGGGCTAAGACAGCCCCAGCATTTT	CASSGGGLRQPQHF
.	.	TRBV5-5	TRBJ1-5	TGTGCCAGCAGCTTGTCCCCAGGGTTTAGCAATCAGCCCCAGCATTTT	CASSLSPGFSNQPQHF
.	.	TRBV28	TRBJ1-1	TGTGCCAGCCGGAGGAGCACTGAAGCTTTCTTT	CASRRSTEAFF
.	.	TRBV12-3/TRBV12-4	TRBJ2-2	TGTGCCAGCAGTTTCCTAGCCGGGGAGCTGTTTTTT	CASSFLAGELFF
.	few	TRBV12-3/TRBV12-4	TRBJ1-5	TGTGCCAGCCAGGTGAGCAATCAGCCCCAGCATTTT	CASQVSNQPQHF
TRBD2	few	TRBV9	TRBJ2-7	TGTGCCAGCAGCTCGGGACTAGCGGGGGGGCCCGAGCAGTACTTC	CASSSGLAGGPEQYF
TRBD1	.	TRBV19	TRBJ1-1	TGTGCCAGTATGAGGGACAGGGACAACACTGAAGCTTTCTTT	CASMRDRDNTEAFF
.	.	TRBV2	TRBJ2-7	TGTGCCAGCAGGGGGGGACAGCTCTACGAGCAGTACTTC	CASRGGQLYEQYF
TRBD1	.	TRBV29-1	TRBJ1-2	TGCAGCGTTGGATCGGCAGGGGGCGGCTATGGCTACACCTTC	CSVGSAGGGYGYTF
TRBD1	.	TRBV9	TRBJ2-7	TGTGCCAGCAGCGTGGGACAGGCTACCTACGAGCAGTACTTC	CASSVGQATYEQYF
TRBD1	.	TRBV19	TRBJ1-1	TGTGCCAGTAGGGGGACAGGTACCATGAACACTGAAGCTTTCTTT	CASRGTGTMNTEAFF
TRBD1	.	TRBV28	TRBJ2-7	TGTGCCAGCAGTTCCGGACAGGTCCAGTCCTCCTACGAGCAGTACTTC	CASSSGQVQSSYEQYF
.	.	TRBV18	TRBJ1-5	TGTGCCAGCTCACCGCCAGGGCCCAATCAGCCCCAGCATTTT	CASSPPGPNQPQHF
.	once	TRBV6-5	TRBJ2-5	TGTGCCAGCAGCGATCGCGGAGGGTACCAAGAGACCCAGTACTTC	CASSDRGGYQETQYF
.	.	TRBV19	TRBJ2-7	TGTGCCAGTTCCGGGGGCTACGAGCAGTACTTC	CASSGGYEQYF
.	once	TRBV28	TRBJ1-1	TGTGCCAGCAGTCTTCCGGGACACCTAAACACTGAAGCTTTCTTT	CASSLPGHLNTEAFF
.	.	TRBV10-2	TRBJ1-1	TGCGCCAGCGTCCCCGTTTCGGGGGGCACTGAAGCTTTCTTT	CASVPVSGGTEAFF
TRBD2	.	TRBV9	TRBJ2-1	TGTGCCAGCAGCTTTTTGACTAGCGGGTACAATGAGCAGTTCTTC	CASSFLTSGYNEQFF
.	few	TRBV15	TRBJ2-1	TGTGCCACCAGCAGAGTATATAGTGTTGGGGCCGACGGGGAGCAGTTCTTC	CATSRVYSVGADGEQFF
.	.	TRBV7-9	TRBJ1-2	TGTGCCAGCAGCCGTATGATTGGAGCCAATGGCTACACCTTC	CASSRMIGANGYTF
.	few	TRBV5-1	TRBJ2-3	TGCGCCAGCAGCTTGACAGGGCAGACAGATACGCAGTATTTT	CASSLTGQTDTQYF
TRBD1	.	TRBV5-1	TRBJ2-2	TGCGCCAGCGGACGACAGGGGTCTCCCGGGGAGCTGTTTTTT	CASGRQGSPGELFF
TRBD1	.	TRBV19	TRBJ2-2	TGTGCCACCGCCGAGTCAGGGGGTCGCACCGGGGAGCTGTTTTTT	CATAESGGRTGELFF
.	.	TRBV5-6	TRBJ1-6	TGTGCCAGCAGCTTGGGAGGGTTAAATAATTCACCCCTCCACTTT	CASSLGGLNNSPLHF
.	.	TRBV11-2	TRBJ1-5	TGTGCCAGCAGCTTAGGTGGCAGGCGCCAGCCCCAGCATTTT	CASSLGGRRQPQHF
TRBD1	.	TRBV15	TRBJ1-2	TGTGCCACCAGCAGAGGGGGACAGGGAGATGGCTACACCTTC	CATSRGGQGDGYTF
TRBD1	.	TRBV6-5	TRBJ2-5	TGTGCCACCACAGAACCCGACAGGGGTCCACGGACCCAGTACTTC	CATTEPDRGPRTQYF
.	.	TRBV11-2	TRBJ1-6	TGTGCCAGCAGCAAGACAAGTGATCTCCTTTCACCCCTCCACTTT	CASSKTSDLLSPLHF
TRBD1	.	TRBV4-1	TRBJ2-3	TGCGCCAGCAGCCTTCGACAGGGGTTAAGCACAGATACGCAGTATTTT	CASSLRQGLSTDTQYF
.	.	TRBV2	TRBJ1-5	TGTGCCAGCAGTTTAATCAATCAGCCCCAGCATTTT	CASSLINQPQHF
.	.	TRBV27	TRBJ2-7	TGTGCCAGCAGTTCCATCCCCCCCTACGAGCAGTACTTC	CASSSIPPYEQYF
TRBD2	.	TRBV4-1	TRBJ2-5	TGCGCCAGCAGCCGCACCCTCGGGGGGGCCCGAGAGACCCAGTACTTC	CASSRTLGGARETQYF
TRBD1	.	TRBV25-1	TRBJ1-2	TGTGCCAGCAGAGGGGACAGGGTCAGTGGCTACACCTTC	CASRGDRVSGYTF
TRBD1	.	TRBV5-1	TRBJ1-2	TGCGCCAGCAGCAGGGACAGAGCTAACTATGGCTACACCTTC	CASSRDRANYGYTF
TRBD2	.	TRBV6-6	TRBJ2-7	TGTGCCAGCAGTCGGACTAGCGGGGGGTACGAGCAGTACTTC	CASSRTSGGYEQYF
TRBD2	.	TRBV6-2/TRBV6-3	TRBJ2-7	TGTGCCAGCAGTGTAGCGGGGGGGTCCTACGAGCAGTACTTC	CASSVAGGSYEQYF
.	once	TRBV2	TRBJ1-4	TGTGCCAGCGGAATCTTAGGGGTGGGTGAAAAACTGTTTTTT	CASGILGVGEKLFF
.	.	TRBV11-2	TRBJ1-1	TGTGCCAGCAGCTTATTCGGGGAGACTGAAGCTTTCTTT	CASSLFGETEAFF
.	.	TRBV19	TRBJ1-2	TGTGCCAGTAAATCAAGAGAGAGTGATATCTATGGCTACACCTTC	CASKSRESDIYGYTF
TRBD1	.	TRBV5-4	TRBJ2-3	TGTGCCAGCAGCTTGCGGTGGGACAGGGGAGATACGCAGTATTTT	CASSLRWDRGDTQYF